A single sample is the source of the 32 T cell receptor beta chains below, sequenced in a study of blood T cell repertoires in COVID-19. Assay: immunoSEQ multiplex PCR; the TCRdb copy retains only in-frame clones and omits some. Of under 300,000 clones in the sample, just over 85% were seen once. The material sequenced was peripheral blood. These receptors were collected from a man younger than 45 who had recovered from COVID-19.

J is TRBJ2-5 and V is TRBV6-6; a possible D gene is TRBD1 (6 bases). Germline values: CDR1 MNHNY, CDR2 SVGAGI (reference sequence). The CDR3 is 14 residues long. Trimming cost V 6 bases and J 1 base, with 12 bases left between them. The CDR3 loop is CASRGQLFQETQYF. The CDR3 DNA is TGTGCCAGCAGAGGACAGCTATTCCAAGAGACCCAGTACTTC.

This clone was seen only once. This chain uses TRBV19 with TRBJ1-2; TRBD1 matches at 7 bases. Germline CDR1 and CDR2: LNHDA and SQIVND (reference sequence). V shed 5 bases and J 5 bases; nucleotides not matched to a gene: 5. This CDR3 contains 13 residues. The CDR3 sequence: CASSRTGLYGYTF. In nucleotides, the CDR3 is TGTGCCAGTAGTCGGACAGGTCTATATGGCTACACCTTC.

This chain connects TRBV14 to TRBJ2-3; tentatively, D is TRBD1 (6 bases). The CDR3 has 14 residues. V lost 5 bases, J lost 4 bases, and 13 bases lay in between. Germline values: CDR1 SGHDN, CDR2 FVKESK. The CDR3 DNA sequence: TGTGCCAGCAGCGCAGGGGTAATTTCAGATACGCAGTATTTT. It codes for CASSAGVISDTQYF.

Here the CDR3 reads CASISFRGYGYTF. CDR3 DNA sequence: TGTGCCAGTATATCCTTCCGGGGTTATGGCTACACCTTC. This chain uses TRBV19 with TRBJ1-2; the D is unclear. CDR3 length equals 13 residues. Germline CDR1 reads LNHDA; CDR2 reads SQIVND (reference sequence). Trimming stripped 7 bases from V and 5 bases from J, with 14 bases between.

This clone was seen a single time. The chain carries TRBV28 and TRBJ1-1; the D is unclear. Germline CDR1 is MDHEN and CDR2 is SYDVKM. The length of the CDR3 is 10 residues. In DNA form, the CDR3 reads TGTGCGGCAGAGGACGGGAAAGCTTTCTTT. Its protein is CAAEDGKAFF. The full variable domain, rest sourced from reference TRBV28 and TRBJ1-1, is DVKVTQSSRYLVKRTGEKVFLECVQDMDHENMFWYRQDPGLGLRLIYFSYDVKMKEKGDIPEGYSVSREKKERFSLILESASTNQTSMYLCAAEDGKAFFGQGTRLTVV.

The V and J genes are TRBV11-2 and TRBJ2-7; a weak D match, TRBD2 (7 bases). Germline values: CDR1 SGHAT, CDR2 FQNNGV. V was trimmed by 2 bases and J by 5 bases, leaving 16 bases between them. CDR3 length: 15 residues. CDR3 in amino acids: CASSLLRGLRHEQYF. The CDR3 nucleotides read TGTGCCAGCAGCTTACTGCGGGGGCTACGGCACGAGCAGTACTTC.

V is TRBV27 and J is TRBJ1-6, with TRBD1 as a possible D gene (5 bases). Trimming pared 6 bases from V and 4 bases from J, leaving 13 bases between. CDR3 length: 15 amino acids. CDR1 MNHEY and CDR2 SMNVEV come from the germline V gene (reference sequence). This CDR3 is CASRPRGGYNSPLHF. CDR3 coding DNA: TGTGCCAGCAGGCCCCGGGGGGGTTATAATTCACCCCTCCACTTT.

The rearrangement uses TRBV19 and TRBJ1-1, with TRBD1 as a possible D gene (6 bases). From germline, CDR1 is LNHDA and CDR2 SQIVND (reference sequence). Between the trimmed V and J ends, which lost 5 bases and 11 bases, there was a span of 24 bases. The CDR3 spans 15 residues. CDR3 coding DNA: TGTGCCAGTAGTTACCCGGGACAATGGTCCTTAGGGGCTTTCTTT. Translating it yields CASSYPGQWSLGAFF. The variable domain in full, with the rest retrieved from reference TRBV19 and TRBJ1-1, is DGGITQSPKYLFRKEGQNVTLSCEQNLNHDAMYWYRQDPGQGLRLIYYSQIVNDFQKGDIAEGYSVSREKKESFPLTVTSAQKNPTAFYLCASSYPGQWSLGAFFGQGTRLTVV.

J is TRBJ2-7 and V is TRBV5-1; 9 bases map to TRBD1. This CDR3 spans 14 amino acids. Germline trimming cut 4 bases from V and 3 bases from J; bases unmatched to any gene: 5. The germline CDR1 and CDR2 sequences are SGHRS and YFSETQ. The CDR3 loop reads CASSMGQGSYEQYF. CDR3 nucleotide sequence: TGCGCCAGCAGCATGGGACAGGGTAGCTACGAGCAGTACTTC.

The sample holds one count of this clone. The rearrangement links TRBV11-2 to TRBJ1-1; 8 bases map to TRBD1. CDR3 length: 12 amino acids. Trimming cost V 4 bases and J 6 bases; bases outside gene matches: 1. The germline V gene encodes CDR1 SGHAT and CDR2 FQNNGV. Here the CDR3 reads CASSSQGAEAFF. CDR3 bases: TGTGCCAGCAGCTCACAGGGGGCTGAAGCTTTCTTT.

The rearrangement uses TRBV2 and TRBJ1-2; D unresolved. Germline V lookup: CDR1 SNHLY, CDR2 FYNNEI. The ends were cut back, 8 bases at V and 0 bases at J, with 16 bases in the middle. This CDR3 comprises 15 residues. The CDR3 DNA is TGTGCCAGCCATGAAACGGTAACAGCTAACTATGGCTACACCTTC. Translated: CASHETVTANYGYTF.

The chain links TRBV15 to TRBJ2-7; D gene unclear. In germline, CDR1 is LNHNV, CDR2 YYDKDF (reference sequence). The CDR3 has 13 residues. With 3 bases removed from V and 7 bases from J, the gap between germline ends came to 13 bases. The CDR3 DNA reads TGTGCCACCAGCAGTCCGACTTCACGGGAGCAGTACTTC. This gives the protein CATSSPTSREQYF.

The chain employs TRBV11-3 and TRBJ2-3; D is ambiguous. V lost 0 bases to trimming and J lost 5 bases, with 9 bases between them. In germline, CDR1 is SGHNT, CDR2 YENEEA. The CDR3 length is 14 residues. CDR3 loop: CASSLDPNGDTQYF. CDR3 coding DNA: TGTGCCAGCAGCTTAGACCCCAACGGAGATACGCAGTATTTT.

The chain joins TRBV4-2 to TRBJ1-2; TRBD1 is a possible D gene (6 bases). In germline, CDR1 is LGHNA, CDR2 YNFKEQ. The CDR3 has 16 amino acids. Deletions cut 1 base from V and 3 bases from J, with 15 bases between. DNA for the CDR3: TGTGCCAGCAGCCAAGTTGTAGCCAGGGGAGACTATGGCTACACCTTC. It specifies CASSQVVARGDYGYTF.

The chain employs TRBV5-1 and TRBJ1-3; 10 positions agree with TRBD1. The CDR3 length is 16 residues. The germline gives CDR1 SGHRS, CDR2 YFSETQ. V lost 3 bases and J lost 2; bases outside the gene matches: 5. The CDR3 spells CASSSLTGGTGNTIYF. CDR3 DNA: TGCGCCAGCAGCTCACTGACAGGGGGCACTGGAAACACCATATATTTT.

This clone was found a few times. Other DNA sequences from this sample encode an identical CDR3 as well. This chain joins TRBV3-1 (or the pseudogene TRBV3-2) and TRBJ2-2, with D possibly matching TRBD2 (5 bases). The CDR3 is 13 residues long. Germline V gene sequence: CDR1 LGHDT, CDR2 YNNKEL (reference sequence). The V end was cut by 4 bases, the J end by 6 bases, with 9 bases between. CDR3: CASSLRGSGELFF. CDR3 sequence (DNA): TGTGCCAGCAGCCTCCGGGGTTCCGGGGAGCTGTTTTTT.

This clone was detected once. The chain links TRBV5-4 to TRBJ2-2; TRBD2 matches at 8 bases. CDR3 size: 18 residues. Trimming removed 1 base from V and 3 bases from J; junction bases left unmatched: 11. CDR1 is SGHNT and CDR2 is YYREEE in the germline V gene (reference sequence). The CDR3 protein is CASSLTGGRIKYTGELFF. Here the CDR3 DNA reads TGTGCCAGCAGCTTGACGGGGGGGCGTATTAAATACACCGGGGAGCTGTTTTTT.

This chain joins TRBV2 and TRBJ1-1, with TRBD1 as a possible D gene (5 bases). Trimming removed 8 bases at V and 1 base at J, with 8 bases between. Germline CDR1 is SNHLY and CDR2 is FYNNEI. This CDR3 is built from 12 residues. The CDR3 DNA is TGTGCCAGCGTCAGGGAGAACACTGAAGCTTTCTTT. Translation: CASVRENTEAFF.

The chain joins TRBV3-1 (or the pseudogene TRBV3-2) to TRBJ2-3; 13 bases align to TRBD2. Germline V lookup: CDR1 LGHDT, CDR2 YNNKEL (reference sequence). After removal of 5 bases from V and 6 bases from J, the junction contained 8 bases not matched to a gene. CDR3 length: 16 residues. CDR3 amino acids: CASSTRTSGGGDTQYF. In DNA, the CDR3 is TGTGCCAGCAGCACCCGGACTAGCGGGGGAGGGGATACGCAGTATTTT.

DNA for the CDR3: TGTGCCAGCAGCCGCCAGGGGGCAGATACGCAGTATTTT. It is translated as CASSRQGADTQYF. V and J are TRBV12-3 or TRBV12-4 and TRBJ2-3, with 7 nucleotides matching TRBD1. There are 13 residues in the CDR3. Germline trimming cut 6 bases from V and 4 bases from J; bases unmatched to any gene: 4.

The rearrangement joins TRBV30 to TRBJ2-1; D might be TRBD1 (5 bases). V gave up 3 bases and J gave up 7 bases, with 7 bases separating them. Looked up from germline, CDR1 is GTSNPN and CDR2 is SVGIG (reference sequence). This CDR3 has 11 residues. CDR3 protein: CAWRTANEQFF. The CDR3 bases are TGTGCCTGGAGGACAGCGAATGAGCAGTTCTTC.

The chain recombines TRBV7-9 with TRBJ1-5, with 7 bases lining up with TRBD1. This CDR3 comprises 16 residues. The trim removed 5 bases at V and 1 base at J, leaving 8 bases unmatched. Germline lookup yields CDR1 SEHNR and CDR2 FQNEAQ (reference sequence). The CDR3: CASSLWTGISNQPQHF. As DNA, the CDR3 is TGTGCCAGCAGCCTGTGGACAGGCATCAGCAATCAGCCCCAGCATTTT.

The chain combines TRBV7-2 with TRBJ1-2; D is undetermined. Trimming stripped 1 base from V and 4 bases from J, with 7 bases between. The germline V gene encodes CDR1 SGHTA and CDR2 FQGNSA. The CDR3 runs 13 residues. CDR3 loop: CASSLGWAYGYTF. The CDR3 DNA sequence: TGTGCCAGCAGCTTAGGGTGGGCCTATGGCTACACCTTC.

The chain uses TRBV6-2 or TRBV6-3 and TRBJ2-7; D call uncertain. V was cut by 5 bases and J by 0 bases, with 14 bases left in between. The CDR3 covers 15 residues. Germline CDR1 is MNHEY and CDR2 is SVGEGT. In DNA form, the CDR3 reads TGTGCCAGCAGTCCCGGTTCCGGGTTCTCCTACGAGCAGTACTTC. It is translated as CASSPGSGFSYEQYF.

J is TRBJ2-7 and V is TRBV27, with D possibly matching TRBD1 (6 bases). Germline V gives CDR1 MNHEY, CDR2 SMNVEV (reference sequence). This CDR3 has 15 amino acids. V lost 6 bases to trimming and J lost 3 bases, with 18 bases between them. The CDR3 loop reads CASRYRERVGYEQYF. The CDR3 bases are TGTGCCAGCAGATACAGGGAGAGGGTGGGCTACGAGCAGTACTTC.

The chain couples TRBV9 to TRBJ2-5, with TRBD1 matching over 8 bases. The CDR3 spans 17 residues. J was trimmed by 2 bases and V by 4 bases; bases with no gene match: 13. From germline, CDR1 is SGDLS and CDR2 YYNGEE. CDR3 amino acids: CASSPRGVGTGQETQYF. CDR3 nucleotide sequence: TGTGCCAGCAGCCCGAGGGGGGTTGGGACAGGACAAGAGACCCAGTACTTC. Drawing the rest from reference TRBV9 and TRBJ2-5, the complete variable domain is DSGVTQTPKHLITATGQRVTLRCSPRSGDLSVYWYQQSLDQGLQFLIQYYNGEERAKGNILERFSAQQFPDLHSELNLSSLELGDSALYFCASSPRGVGTGQETQYFGPGTRLLVL.

As DNA, the CDR3 is TGTGCCAGCAGGGGACTGAAATCCTACGAGCAGTACTTC. It specifies CASRGLKSYEQYF. This chain links TRBV27 with TRBJ2-7; perhaps TRBD2 as D (6 bases). Trimming removed 6 bases at V and 1 base at J, with 10 bases between. Germline V gene lookup returns CDR1 MNHEY and CDR2 SMNVEV (reference sequence). This CDR3 has 13 residues.

The chain is built from TRBV19 and TRBJ1-1, with TRBD1 matching 8 bases. The CDR3 sequence is 14 residues long. With V trimmed by 7 bases and J by 5 bases, 9 bases remained unmatched. Germline assignment: CDR1 LNHDA and CDR2 SQIVND (reference sequence). As DNA, the CDR3 is TGTGCCAGTAAGGAGGACAGGGCCCCGACTGAAGCTTTCTTT. This encodes CASKEDRAPTEAFF.

The chain employs TRBV7-9 and TRBJ1-2; D gene uncertain. This CDR3 is built from 15 residues. The ends were cut back, 10 bases at V and 9 bases at J, with 27 bases in the middle. The germline V gene encodes CDR1 SEHNR and CDR2 FQNEAQ (reference sequence). The CDR3 protein is CATSAPDIAYWSYTF. The CDR3 DNA follows: TGTGCCACCTCGGCCCCGGATATAGCATACTGGAGCTACACCTTC.

The chain recombines TRBV4-3 with TRBJ2-3; D is possibly TRBD2 (7 bases). Germline V gene lookup returns CDR1 LGHNA and CDR2 YSLEER. The V end was cut by 0 bases, the J end by 1 base, with 11 bases between. The CDR3 covers 16 residues. CDR3 sequence: CASSQDTGGGTDTQYF. The CDR3 DNA reads TGCGCCAGCAGCCAAGATACGGGGGGCGGCACAGATACGCAGTATTTT.

Comment on this clone: The same CDR3 arises from other DNA sequences in this sample as well. The V call is TRBV6-5, the J call TRBJ2-3; D unclear. The CDR3 is made up of 15 amino acids. Germline V CDR1 and CDR2: MNHEY, SVGAGI. Trimming removed 0 bases from V and 3 bases from J, with 10 bases in between. CDR3 region: CASSYSAVSTDTQYF. In DNA form, the CDR3 reads TGTGCCAGCAGTTACTCCGCGGTCTCTACAGATACGCAGTATTTT.

The V gene is TRBV27, the J gene TRBJ1-2; TRBD1 is a possible D gene (6 bases). In germline, CDR1 is MNHEY, CDR2 SMNVEV (reference sequence). The CDR3 runs to 15 residues. The V end was cut by 3 bases, the J end by 5 bases, with 16 bases between. This CDR3 is CASSLRQDNAYGYTF. The CDR3 bases are TGTGCCAGCAGTTTGAGACAGGACAATGCGTATGGCTACACCTTC.